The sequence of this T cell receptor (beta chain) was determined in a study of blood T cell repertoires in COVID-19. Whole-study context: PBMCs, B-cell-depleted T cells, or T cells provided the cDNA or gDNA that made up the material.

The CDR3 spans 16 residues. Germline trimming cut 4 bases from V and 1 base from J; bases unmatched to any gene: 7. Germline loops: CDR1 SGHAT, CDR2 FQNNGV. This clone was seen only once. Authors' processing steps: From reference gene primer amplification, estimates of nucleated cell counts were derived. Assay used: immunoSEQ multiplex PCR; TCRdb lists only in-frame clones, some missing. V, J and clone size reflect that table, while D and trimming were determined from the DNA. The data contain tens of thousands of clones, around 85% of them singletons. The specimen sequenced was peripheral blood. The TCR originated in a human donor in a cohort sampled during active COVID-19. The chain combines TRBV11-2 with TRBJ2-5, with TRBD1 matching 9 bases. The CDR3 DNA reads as TGTGCCAGCAGCTCCTTGGGACAGGGACTCCAAGAGACCCAGTACTTC. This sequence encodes CASSSLGQGLQETQYF.